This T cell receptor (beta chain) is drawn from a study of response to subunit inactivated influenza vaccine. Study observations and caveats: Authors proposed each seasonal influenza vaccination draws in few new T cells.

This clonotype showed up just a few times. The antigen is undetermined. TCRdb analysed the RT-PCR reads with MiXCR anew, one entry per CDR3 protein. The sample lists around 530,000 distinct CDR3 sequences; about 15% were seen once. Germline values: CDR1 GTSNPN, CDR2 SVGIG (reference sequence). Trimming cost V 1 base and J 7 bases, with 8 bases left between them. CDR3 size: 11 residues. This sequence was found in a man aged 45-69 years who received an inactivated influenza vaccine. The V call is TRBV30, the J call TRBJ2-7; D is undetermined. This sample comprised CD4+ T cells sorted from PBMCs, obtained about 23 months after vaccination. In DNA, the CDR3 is TGTGCCTGGAGTGAACGGACGGAGCAGTACTTC. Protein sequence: CAWSERTEQYF. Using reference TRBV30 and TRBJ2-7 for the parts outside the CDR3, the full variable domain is SQTIHQWPATLVQPVGSPLSLECTVEGTSNPNLYWYRQAAGRGLQLLFYSVGIGQISSEVPQNLSASRPQDRQFILSSKKLLLSDSGFYLCAWSERTEQYFGPGTRLTVT.